Each of the 31 T cell receptor beta chains below was sequenced from the same sample in a study of CD8 T cells in Susac syndrome. RNA amounts of roughly 0.45 to 1 ug underwent reverse transcription with random hexamers. TCRdb reprocessed the immunoSEQ multiplex PCR reads via MiXCR and lists one record per CDR3 protein. Here the sample spans around 200,000 distinct CDR3 sequences, 90% to 97% being singletons. Material for sequencing was CD4+ T cells from PBMCs. The source is a human donor with multiple sclerosis.

This chain links TRBV30 with TRBJ1-2, with 7 bases identical to TRBD1. The CDR3 spans 14 residues. Germline lookup yields CDR1 GTSNPN and CDR2 SVGIG (reference sequence). J lost 2 bases, V lost 0 bases, and 3 bases had no gene match. CDR3 sequence (DNA): TGTGCCTGGAGTGTGGCAGGGGGGAACTATGGCTACACCTTC. It specifies CAWSVAGGNYGYTF. The variable domain in full, completed from reference TRBV30 and TRBJ1-2, reads SQTIHQWPATLVQPVGSPLSLECTVEGTSNPNLYWYRQAAGRGLQLLFYSVGIGQISSEVPQNLSASRPQDRQFILSSKKLLLSDSGFYLCAWSVAGGNYGYTFGSGTRLTVV.

The chain recombines TRBV20-1 with TRBJ2-1; the D is unclear. V was clipped by 1 base and J by 9 bases, with 7 bases between them. The CDR3 sequence is 11 residues long. Germline CDR1 reads DFQATT; CDR2 reads SNEGSKA (reference sequence). Here the CDR3 reads CSARADGEQFF. The CDR3 DNA reads TGCAGTGCTAGAGCCGATGGTGAGCAGTTCTTC.

This rearrangement joins TRBV2 to TRBJ2-3; 8 nucleotides agree with TRBD2. This CDR3 spans 15 amino acids. The J segment lost 6 bases and the V segment lost 6 bases, leaving 11 bases of the junction unmatched. Germline lookup yields CDR1 SNHLY and CDR2 FYNNEI. CDR3 sequence: CASSWTSSPGDTQYF. The DNA for the CDR3 is TGTGCCAGCAGCTGGACTAGCTCCCCGGGTGATACGCAGTATTTT.

The chain couples TRBV6-5 to TRBJ2-3; D call uncertain. V shed 0 bases and J shed 5 bases, with 9 bases lying between them. The CDR3 runs 14 residues. From germline, CDR1 is MNHEY and CDR2 SVGAGI. CDR3 residues: CASSYSSAQDTQYF. The CDR3 DNA reads as TGTGCCAGCAGTTACTCATCGGCACAAGATACGCAGTATTTT.

The chain employs TRBV20-1 and TRBJ2-3, with D hard to call. CDR1 and CDR2 (germline): DFQATT, SNEGSKA (reference sequence). Between the trimmed V and J ends, which lost 3 bases and 0 bases, there was a span of 13 bases. The CDR3 runs 15 residues. Here the CDR3 reads CSASSSTTSTDTQYF. The DNA for the CDR3 is TGCAGTGCTAGTTCCTCCACCACTAGCACAGATACGCAGTATTTT.

This chain links TRBV7-8 with TRBJ2-3; TRBD1 aligns across 7 bases. Trimming took 5 bases from V and 0 from J; bases not matched to a gene: 8. The CDR3 sequence is 16 residues long. The germline CDR1 and CDR2 sequences are SGHVS and FQNEAQ. The CDR3 loop reads CASSADRVSSTDTQYF. The CDR3 DNA sequence: TGTGCCAGCAGCGCCGACAGGGTATCTAGCACAGATACGCAGTATTTT. The full variable domain, completed using reference TRBV7-8 and TRBJ2-3, is GAGVSQSPRYKVAKRGQDVALRCDPISGHVSLFWYQQALGQGPEFLTYFQNEAQLDKSGLPSDRFFAERPEGSVSTLKIQRTQQEDSAVYLCASSADRVSSTDTQYFGPGTRLTVL.

This chain joins TRBV5-6 and TRBJ2-2; no definite D call. The CDR3 sequence is 14 residues long. V lost 0 bases and J 1 base, leaving 4 bases between the germline ends. Germline V gene sequence: CDR1 SGHDT, CDR2 YYEEEE. The CDR3 is CASSLVLNTGELFF. As DNA, the CDR3 is TGTGCCAGCAGCTTGGTTTTGAACACCGGGGAGCTGTTTTTT.

This chain's CDR3 is CASSTDRTVLNSPLHF. DNA of the CDR3: TGTGCCAGCAGTACCGATCGGACAGTGCTAAATTCACCCCTCCACTTT. The chain is built from TRBV27 and TRBJ1-6, with D maybe TRBD1 (6 bases). This CDR3 is 16 amino acids long. Trimming cost V 5 bases and J 7 bases, with 18 bases left between them. CDR1 and CDR2 from the germline V gene are MNHEY and SMNVEV (reference sequence).

This sequence joins TRBV6-2 or TRBV6-3 and TRBJ2-7; unclear D gene. V lost 8 bases to trimming and J lost 7 bases, with 12 bases between them. The CDR3 length is 11 residues. The germline gives CDR1 MNHEY, CDR2 SVGEGT. The DNA for the CDR3 is TGTGCCAGCTGGGTTTTTGGAGAGCAGTACTTC. It specifies CASWVFGEQYF.

The chain couples TRBV2 to TRBJ1-1; D perhaps matches TRBD1 (5 bases). Germline V gene lookup returns CDR1 SNHLY and CDR2 FYNNEI. The CDR3 runs 13 residues. Trimming took off 4 bases at V and 1 base at J, with 7 bases between the two ends. CDR3 nucleotide sequence: TGTGCCAGCAGTGGACAGCCGAACACTGAAGCTTTCTTT. Protein product: CASSGQPNTEAFF.

The CDR3 region is CSAGGETQYF. CDR3 nucleotides: TGCAGTGCTGGGGGGGAGACCCAGTACTTC. V usage is TRBV20-1 and J usage is TRBJ2-5, with a tentative D call TRBD2 (6 bases). V lost 5 bases and J lost 5, with 6 bases in between. The CDR3 consists of 10 residues. The germline CDR1 and CDR2 sequences are DFQATT and SNEGSKA (reference sequence).

The chain couples TRBV7-3 to TRBJ1-5; D not resolved. The CDR3 spans 12 residues. From germline, CDR1 is SGHTA and CDR2 FQGTGA. V was cut by 5 bases and J by 6 bases, with 8 bases left in between. CDR3 loop: CASSHPGQPQHF. In DNA form, the CDR3 reads TGTGCCAGCAGCCACCCCGGTCAGCCCCAGCATTTT.

The chain combines TRBV3-1 with TRBJ2-5; the match to TRBD1 covers 7 bases. Trimming at V came to 7 bases and at J to 2 bases, leaving 7 bases not matched to a gene. Germline values: CDR1 LGHDT, CDR2 YNNKEL (reference sequence). CDR3 length: 14 amino acids. The CDR3 coding sequence is TGTGCCAGCATGATGGGACAGATTCAAGAGACCCAGTACTTC. It encodes CASMMGQIQETQYF.

As for this clonotype: The junction departs from germline at one end; a sequencing error may be responsible. V and J are TRBV7-7 and TRBJ2-5; 9 bases align to TRBD2. Germline values: CDR1 SSHAT, CDR2 FNYEAQ (reference sequence). The CDR3 spans 15 residues. CDR3 in amino acids: CASSPAGGPEETQYF. DNA of the CDR3: TGTGCTAGCAGCCCCGCGGGGGGGCCGGAGGAGACCCAGTACTTC.

This sequence joins TRBV15 and TRBJ1-1; D unclear. Trimming left V 5 bases short and J 4 bases short, with 11 bases between. The CDR3 covers 13 residues. CDR1 is LNHNV, CDR2 YYDKDF, per germline (reference sequence). The CDR3: CATSRKGGTEAFF. The CDR3 DNA is TGTGCCACCAGCCGGAAGGGTGGCACTGAAGCTTTCTTT.

The genes are TRBV6-5 and TRBJ1-1; D gene unclear. V lost 2 bases and J lost 6, with 10 bases in between. This CDR3 spans 13 amino acids. Germline values: CDR1 MNHEY, CDR2 SVGAGI. The CDR3 spells CASSYSGGAEAFF. In DNA, the CDR3 is TGTGCCAGCAGTTACAGCGGTGGTGCTGAAGCTTTCTTT.

The gene calls are TRBV25-1 and TRBJ1-2, with 8 nucleotides matching TRBD1. The J segment lost 7 bases and the V segment lost 3 bases, leaving 4 bases of the junction unmatched. Germline values: CDR1 MGHDK, CDR2 SYGVNS. The CDR3 is 13 amino acids. This chain's CDR3 is CASSDDRGGGYTF. The CDR3 coding sequence is TGTGCCAGCAGTGATGACAGGGGAGGTGGCTACACCTTC.

V gene TRBV29-1 combines with J gene TRBJ1-4; possibly TRBD1 for D (5 bases). Germline CDR1 is SQVTM and CDR2 is ANQGSEA. The germline V and J ends were trimmed by 8 bases and 6 bases, with 13 bases remaining between them. The CDR3 sequence is 12 residues long. The CDR3 region is CSTRGVDEKLFF. CDR3 sequence (DNA): TGCAGCACTCGAGGGGTGGATGAAAAACTGTTTTTT.

This chain connects TRBV30 to TRBJ1-6, with a possible D match to TRBD1 (6 bases). Trimming left V 0 bases short and J 9 bases short, with 15 bases between. This CDR3 region has 15 residues. CDR1 and CDR2 (germline): GTSNPN, SVGIG (reference sequence). The CDR3 nucleotides read TGTGCCTGGAGTGTTGGACAGCGTCGCTCTTCACCCCTCCACTTT. The encoded protein is CAWSVGQRRSSPLHF.

The chain recombines TRBV6-6 with TRBJ2-7; D gene uncertain. This CDR3 spans 13 amino acids. Germline V CDR1 and CDR2: MNHNY, SVGAGI (reference sequence). V lost 7 bases, J lost 2 bases, and 12 bases lay in between. The CDR3 protein is CASIHRVTYEQYF. The CDR3, as DNA: TGTGCCAGCATACACCGGGTCACCTACGAGCAGTACTTC.

This chain connects TRBV20-1 to TRBJ2-3; D is unresolved. CDR3 length: 13 residues. The germline V gene has CDR1 DFQATT and CDR2 SNEGSKA (reference sequence). V was trimmed by 6 bases and J by 7 bases, leaving 17 bases between them. The CDR3 coding sequence is TGCAGTGCCCGACAAAGTGAGGAACATACGCAGTATTTT. Translation: CSARQSEEHTQYF.

The CDR3 region has the DNA TGTGCTAGTGGACCCTCGATGGGGGCCAGCGAGCAGTACTTC. Translation gives CASGPSMGASEQYF. The chain uses TRBV12-5 and TRBJ2-7; tentatively, D is TRBD1 (6 bases). The CDR3 covers 14 residues. The V end was cut by 6 bases, the J end by 6 bases, with 18 bases between. Germline V gene data show CDR1 as LGHNT and CDR2 as FRNRAP.

Note on this clonotype: An end of the junction differs from the germline gene, which may be a read error. This sequence joins TRBV7-3 and TRBJ2-1, with TRBD2 matching over 9 bases. Germline V gives CDR1 SGHTA, CDR2 FQGTGA. CDR3 length equals 14 residues. The CDR3 DNA reads TGTGCCAGCAGCCTAACCCTAGCGGGGAGTGAGCAGTTCTTC. It encodes CASSLTLAGSEQFF.

The CDR3 DNA reads as TGTGCCTGGAGTCTCCCCGGCCAGGACACTGAAGCTTTCTTT. Protein sequence: CAWSLPGQDTEAFF. The chain carries TRBV30 and TRBJ1-1; D uncertain. In germline, CDR1 is GTSNPN, CDR2 SVGIG (reference sequence). V was shortened by 2 bases and J by 3 bases, with 13 bases between the two germline ends. The CDR3 has 14 residues.

The V gene is TRBV27, the J gene TRBJ2-5; the match to TRBD2 covers 10 bases. Per the germline V gene, CDR1 is MNHEY and CDR2 is SMNVEV (reference sequence). After removal of 6 bases from V and 7 bases from J, the junction contained 8 bases not matched to a gene. CDR3 length: 14 residues. The CDR3 nucleotides are TGTGCCAGCAGAGCGGGGGGGCGGTGGGGGACCCAGTACTTC. Amino acid sequence: CASRAGGRWGTQYF.

CDR3 nucleotide sequence: TGTGCCAGCAGCTTATCGGACAGGGTCCCTGAAGCTTTCTTT. Its protein is CASSLSDRVPEAFF. The rearrangement uses TRBV12-3 or TRBV12-4 and TRBJ1-1; 8 nucleotides line up with TRBD1. CDR3 length equals 14 residues. The J segment lost 6 bases and the V segment lost 6 bases, leaving 9 bases of the junction unmatched.

The CDR3 reads CASSVQGALAGEQYF. CDR3 DNA: TGTGCCAGCAGCGTGCAGGGGGCTTTGGCGGGGGAGCAGTACTTC. V gene TRBV9 combines with J gene TRBJ2-7, with TRBD1 matching over 8 bases. Germline V gene lookup returns CDR1 SGDLS and CDR2 YYNGEE. The CDR3 consists of 15 residues. V dropped 2 bases and J dropped 7; count of bases not matched to a gene: 11.

This chain connects TRBV7-2 to TRBJ1-5, with D maybe TRBD1 (5 bases). Germline V gene lookup returns CDR1 SGHTA and CDR2 FQGNSA. The CDR3 runs 15 residues. V dropped 3 bases and J dropped 3 bases, with 12 bases sitting between them. The CDR3: CASSLIHGTNQPQHF. In nucleotides, the CDR3 is TGTGCCAGCAGCTTGATCCACGGGACCAATCAGCCCCAGCATTTT.

The gene calls are TRBV12-3 or TRBV12-4 and TRBJ1-1; no reliable D call. The V gene lost 1 base and the J gene lost 10 bases, with 10 bases spanning the gap. The CDR3 covers 12 residues. The CDR3 DNA sequence: TGTGCCAGCAGTTTAGTAGGAGGGAGAGCTTTCTTT. Translated, it gives CASSLVGGRAFF.

CDR3 protein: CAWSGGYNQPQHF. The CDR3 bases are TGTGCCTGGAGTGGAGGTTACAATCAGCCCCAGCATTTT. The genes are TRBV30 and TRBJ1-5; no reliable D call. The CDR3 has 13 residues. The V gene's germline CDR1 is GTSNPN and CDR2 SVGIG (reference sequence). The V end lost 1 base, the J end lost 3 bases, and 7 bases lay between the germline ends.

V and J are TRBV24-1 and TRBJ2-3; 13 positions agree with TRBD2. This CDR3 has 17 amino acids. CDR1 and CDR2 (germline): KGHDR, SFDVKD. The J segment lost 5 bases and the V segment lost 4 bases, leaving 8 bases of the junction unmatched. This chain's CDR3 is CATSDPRTSGGRDTQYF. The CDR3 DNA sequence: TGTGCCACCAGTGACCCCCGGACTAGCGGGGGCAGAGATACGCAGTATTTT.